The present T cell receptor beta chain was sequenced within a study of CD8 T cells in Susac syndrome. With random hexamers, 0.5 to 1 ug RNA was reverse transcribed. An immunoSEQ multiplex PCR amplified TCR beta CDR3 over 54 Vbeta and 13 Jbeta. From the immunoSEQ multiplex PCR reads, TCRdb called clonotypes with MiXCR, one entry per CDR3 protein. The table lists around 190,000 distinct CDR3 sequences, roughly 95% of them singletons. V lost 4 bases, J lost 6 bases, and 9 bases lay in between. The V gene's germline CDR1 is SQVTM and CDR2 ANQGSEA. The CDR3 extends over 12 amino acids. Healthy donors constituted the controls, which were matched for age and sex.

The chain is built from TRBV29-1 and TRBJ1-4; tentative D call: TRBD1 (6 bases). This TCR came from a human donor in good health. Sequencing input: CD4+ T cells from PBMCs. The CDR3 coding sequence is TGCAGCGTTGTGGGGGCAGATGAAAAACTGTTTTTT. It specifies CSVVGADEKLFF.